A single sample gave rise to the 31 T cell receptor beta chains below, sequenced in a study of blood T cells in healthy people across ages. The authors ran a second PCR of roughly 6 to 12 cycles using a sample-barcoded 5' primer and a J-beta primer mix. Each CDR3 protein is one row after TCRdb ran MiXCR on the 5' RACE reads. The repertoire holds about 1,400,000 distinct CDR3 sequences, with around 42% as singletons. The sequencing input was blood. The receptors were sampled from a woman younger than 30 in good health.

On this clonotype itself: At one of its ends the junction is not consistent with the germline gene, which may arise from a read error. The chain combines TRBV7-6 with TRBJ2-1; perhaps TRBD2 as D (6 bases). The last part of the DNA fits TRBJ2-7 better; the J call may be wrong. CDR1 is SGHVS, CDR2 FNYEAQ, per germline. This CDR3 has 16 amino acids. The CDR3 here is CAGSLTAGSSYNEQYF. The DNA of the CDR3 is TGTGCCGGCAGCTTAACTGCGGGGAGCTCCTACAATGAGCAGTACTTC.

This clonotype was seen a handful of times. The CDR3 here is CSVEGRGSGSETQYF. The CDR3 nucleotides read TGCAGCGTTGAAGGTCGAGGTAGCGGGAGTGAGACCCAGTACTTC. V is TRBV29-1 and J is TRBJ2-5; TRBD2 matches at 9 bases. V gave up 1 base and J gave up 5 bases; unmatched junction bases: 8. The CDR3 sequence is 15 residues long. From germline, CDR1 is SQVTM and CDR2 ANQGSEA.

The chain carries TRBV15 and TRBJ2-3; perhaps TRBD2 as D (5 bases). The CDR3 consists of 15 residues. From germline, CDR1 is LNHNV and CDR2 YYDKDF (reference sequence). Trimming removed 1 base from V and 5 bases from J, with 13 bases in between. The CDR3 DNA sequence: TGTGCCACCAGCAGAGTAAAGCGGTCAGGAGATACGCAGTATTTT. It is translated as CATSRVKRSGDTQYF.

The chain recombines TRBV29-1 with TRBJ2-1; a possible D gene is TRBD1 (5 bases). The tail of the sequence fits TRBJ2-7 better, so the J call may be wrong. Germline CDR1 is SQVTM and CDR2 is ANQGSEA. The CDR3 is 13 residues long. Written as DNA, the CDR3 is TGCAGCGTTGAAGGAGACAGACCTTACAAGCAGTACTTC. Protein sequence: CSVEGDRPYKQYF.

J is TRBJ2-3 and V is TRBV5-1, with TRBD2 as a possible D gene (6 bases). Trimming cost V 1 base and J 5 bases, with 14 bases left between them. The CDR3 sequence is 15 residues long. CDR1 is SGHRS, CDR2 YFSETQ, per germline. In DNA form, the CDR3 reads TGCGCCAGCAGCTTGTCAATTGGAGGGGAAGATACGCAGTATTTT. It is translated as CASSLSIGGEDTQYF.

For this clonotype: The junction differs from germline at one of its ends, possibly a read error. The gene calls are TRBV4-1 and TRBJ1-2; D ambiguous. This CDR3 has 18 amino acids. Germline V gene lookup returns CDR1 MGHRA and CDR2 YSYEKL. The CDR3 is CANSQDPGPGGGYYGYTF. The DNA of the CDR3 is TGCGCCAACAGCCAAGACCCCGGACCGGGAGGAGGGTACTATGGCTACACCTTC.

This clonotype showed up just a few times. This chain links TRBV20-1 with TRBJ2-1; 10 bases are a match to TRBD2. The CDR3 covers 16 residues. Germline CDR1 and CDR2: DFQATT and SNEGSKA (reference sequence). Losses at the gene ends were 3 bases for V and 3 bases for J; bases not matched to a gene: 8. As DNA, the CDR3 is TGCAGTGCTAGGGTCGAGCGGGAGGGGTTCTACAATGAGCAGTTCTTC. Protein: CSARVEREGFYNEQFF.

Ten or more counts support this clonotype. The chain joins TRBV7-2 to TRBJ1-2; 9 positions match TRBD1. Unmatched junction bases numbered 8, after V lost 5 bases and J lost 7 bases. The CDR3 runs 14 residues. Germline V gene data show CDR1 as SGHTA and CDR2 as FQGNSA. CDR3 sequence reads: CASSPQGATRGYTF. DNA for the CDR3: TGTGCCAGCAGCCCACAGGGGGCCACTCGTGGCTACACCTTC.

The chain is built from TRBV2 and TRBJ2-3; D remains ambiguous. Per the germline V gene, CDR1 is SNHLY and CDR2 is FYNNEI. This CDR3 region has 15 residues. Trimming left V 3 bases short and J 5 bases short, with 15 bases between. The CDR3 nucleotides read TGTGCCAGCAGTGATCGGTCTTCCTATATAGATACGCAGTATTTT. Translating it yields CASSDRSSYIDTQYF. Based on the CDR3 plus reference TRBV2 and TRBJ2-3, the full variable domain is EPEVTQTPSHQVTQMGQEVILRCVPISNHLYFYWYRQILGQKVEFLVSFYNNEISEKSEIFDDQFSVERPDGSNFTLKIRSTKLEDSAMYFCASSDRSSYIDTQYFGPGTRLTVL.

The chain is built from TRBV20-1 and TRBJ2-7; 7 nucleotides match TRBD2. This CDR3 contains 15 residues. V shed 0 bases, J shed 6 bases, and the junction held 11 bases outside the gene matches. Germline CDR1 is DFQATT and CDR2 is SNEGSKA (reference sequence). In DNA form, the CDR3 reads TGCAGTGCTAGAGACCCCTTTAGCGGGTATGGCGAGCAGTACTTC. Translation: CSARDPFSGYGEQYF.

This clonotype was counted only a few times. V gene TRBV20-1 combines with J gene TRBJ1-2; maybe TRBD1 (5 bases). Germline CDR1 and CDR2: DFQATT and SNEGSKA (reference sequence). The V end was cut by 6 bases, the J end by 0 bases, with 23 bases between. CDR3 length equals 17 residues. For the CDR3, the DNA is TGCAGTGCCCCACTGGCCGCAACCGGGACCACTAACTATGGCTACACCTTC. Its translation: CSAPLAATGTTNYGYTF.

The J gene is TRBJ2-3, the V gene TRBV2; D perhaps matches TRBD2 (6 bases). CDR1 is SNHLY and CDR2 is FYNNEI in the germline V gene. The CDR3 has 14 residues. The ends were cut back, 6 bases at V and 4 bases at J, with 14 bases in the middle. The CDR3 bases are TGTGCCAGCAGAACCCTCCGGGACTCAGATACGCAGTATTTT. It yields the protein CASRTLRDSDTQYF.

Comment on this clonotype: It is likely a read error, because the conserved phenylalanine at the end of the CDR3 is missing. V is TRBV15 and J is TRBJ2-1; TRBD2 matches at 9 bases. Losses at the gene ends were 1 base for V and 7 bases for J; bases not matched to a gene: 5. This CDR3 comprises 15 residues. Per germline, CDR1 LNHNV and CDR2 YYDKDF (reference sequence). CDR3 nucleotides: TGTGCCACCAGCAGAGGTCAGCGGGAGGCAAATGAGCAGTTCTTA. This translates into CATSRGQREANEQFL.

This clonotype was recorded at least ten times. The V and J genes are TRBV29-1 and TRBJ2-7, with 9 positions matching TRBD2. Germline CDR1 is SQVTM and CDR2 is ANQGSEA. Unmatched junction bases numbered 3, after V lost 3 bases and J lost 0 bases. There are 14 residues in the CDR3. CDR3 bases: TGCAGCGTTGAGACTAGCGGTTACTCCTACGAGCAGTACTTC. Translated: CSVETSGYSYEQYF.

The J gene is TRBJ2-3, the V gene TRBV10-2, with D possibly TRBD1 on 5 matching bases. The CDR3 spans 14 residues. The V and J ends lost 3 bases and 1 base respectively, with 8 bases between them. Per the germline V gene, CDR1 is WSHSY and CDR2 is SAAADI. The CDR3, as DNA: TGCGCCAGCAGTGATCAGGGCCGCACAGATACGCAGTATTTT. The encoded protein is CASSDQGRTDTQYF.

The chain combines TRBV20-1 with TRBJ2-5; 8 nucleotides match TRBD2. The CDR3 length is 17 residues. Germline V gene data show CDR1 as DFQATT and CDR2 as SNEGSKA (reference sequence). The V segment lost 0 bases and the J segment 4 bases; nucleotides outside the gene matches: 13. CDR3 loop: CSARDPGLEGGLETQYF. The CDR3 DNA sequence: TGCAGTGCTAGAGATCCGGGACTAGAGGGGGGTCTAGAGACCCAGTACTTC.

A few counts support this clonotype. This sequence joins TRBV5-4 and TRBJ1-2, with 9 bases that match TRBD1. The CDR3 length is 13 residues. CDR1 SGHNT and CDR2 YYREEE come from the germline V gene (reference sequence). J lost 2 bases, V lost 5 bases, and 1 base had no gene match. The chain's CDR3 is CASRDRGNYGYTF. Here the CDR3 DNA reads TGTGCCAGCAGGGACAGGGGAAACTATGGCTACACCTTC.

The V call is TRBV11-2, the J call TRBJ2-7; D gene uncertain. This CDR3 has 15 residues. The germline V gene encodes CDR1 SGHAT and CDR2 FQNNGV. V lost 3 bases, J lost 0 bases, and 12 bases lay in between. As DNA, the CDR3 is TGTGCCAGCAGCTTCTCCGACTCGGGCTCCTACGAGCAGTACTTC. Its protein product is CASSFSDSGSYEQYF. The full variable domain, in which reference TRBV11-2 and TRBJ2-7 provide the parts outside the CDR3, is EAGVAQSPRYKIIEKRQSVAFWCNPISGHATLYWYQQILGQGPKLLIQFQNNGVVDDSQLPKDRFSAERLKGVDSTLKIQPAKLEDSAVYLCASSFSDSGSYEQYFGPGTRLTVT.

The V gene is TRBV3-1, the J gene TRBJ2-5; maybe TRBD2 (6 bases). TRBJ2-7 explains the end of the DNA better; the J call may be wrong. CDR3 size: 16 residues. Germline assignment: CDR1 LGHDT and CDR2 YNNKEL (reference sequence). The CDR3 spells CASSQEWDVAGYEQYF. CDR3 DNA: TGTGCCAGCAGCCAAGAGTGGGACGTCGCGGGATACGAGCAGTACTTC.

The V call is TRBV6-5, the J call TRBJ2-7, with 13 positions matching TRBD2. In germline, CDR1 is MNHEY, CDR2 SVGAGI. The CDR3 has 17 amino acids. Trimming took 2 bases from V and 4 from J; bases not matched to a gene: 8. CDR3 coding DNA: TGTGCCAGCAGTTACGCTGCCGGGACTAGCGGGGTTTACGAGCAGTACTTC. It codes for CASSYAAGTSGVYEQYF.

The chain joins TRBV7-8 to TRBJ2-1; D assignment may be TRBD1 or TRBD2 (5 bases each). The V and J ends lost 0 bases and 2 bases respectively, with 14 bases between them. Per the germline V gene, CDR1 is SGHVS and CDR2 is FQNEAQ. The CDR3 runs to 17 residues. As DNA, the CDR3 is TGTGCCAGCAGCTTAGCGCGAGGGGTAGGACCCTACAATGAGCAGTTCTTC. Translating it yields CASSLARGVGPYNEQFF.

The chain recombines TRBV6-2 or TRBV6-3 with TRBJ2-1; D may be TRBD2 (5 bases). The CDR3 loop spans 13 amino acids. The germline V gene has CDR1 MNHEY and CDR2 SVGEGT. V was shortened by 5 bases and J by 12 bases, with 17 bases between the two germline ends. The CDR3 loop is CASSTDIRGRQFF. The CDR3 DNA follows: TGTGCCAGCAGTACCGATATCAGAGGGCGGCAGTTCTTC.

CDR3 region: CSGEKGSAEAFF. The CDR3 DNA is TGCAGCGGTGAGAAGGGCTCCGCTGAAGCTTTCTTT. The V gene is TRBV29-1, the J gene TRBJ1-1; no firm D call. CDR1 and CDR2 (germline): SQVTM, ANQGSEA. V shed 7 bases and J shed 6 bases, with 15 bases lying between them. The CDR3 is 12 residues long.

In its sample, this clonotype was seen a few times. The rearrangement joins TRBV7-9 to TRBJ2-7; 7 bases map to TRBD2. CDR3 length: 17 residues. Trimming at V came to 4 bases and at J to 5 bases, leaving 17 bases not matched to a gene. The germline gives CDR1 SEHNR, CDR2 FQNEAQ (reference sequence). CDR3 sequence reads: CASSSGLRDYLLNEQYF. CDR3 bases: TGTGCCAGCAGCTCTGGGCTCCGGGACTACCTCCTGAACGAGCAGTACTTC.

The chain has TRBV12-3 or TRBV12-4 and TRBJ2-1; D is undetermined. The ends were cut back, 3 bases at V and 7 bases at J, with 13 bases in the middle. The CDR3 is made up of 14 amino acids. The CDR3 nucleotides are TGTGCCAGCAGTTTGTCGAGCTGGTCAAATGAGCAGTTCTTC. It codes for CASSLSSWSNEQFF.

The chain is built from TRBV27 and TRBJ1-1; D is perhaps TRBD1 (5 bases). The ends were cut back, 2 bases at V and 6 bases at J, with 13 bases in the middle. Germline V gene sequence: CDR1 MNHEY, CDR2 SMNVEV (reference sequence). The CDR3 runs to 14 residues. CDR3 residues: CASSLQWGIPEAFF. In DNA, the CDR3 is TGTGCCAGCAGTTTACAGTGGGGGATCCCTGAAGCTTTCTTT.

This chain links TRBV27 with TRBJ2-7; D remains unclear. The DNA end favors TRBJ2-5, so the J call may be wrong. The CDR3 extends over 12 amino acids. Germline V gene sequence: CDR1 MNHEY, CDR2 SMNVEV (reference sequence). CDR3 in amino acids: CASTLPNGTQYF. The CDR3 region has the DNA TGTGCCAGCACTCTCCCCAACGGGACCCAGTACTTC.

This chain uses TRBV20-1 with TRBJ1-1, with 7 nucleotides matching TRBD1. In germline, CDR1 is DFQATT, CDR2 SNEGSKA (reference sequence). V lost 3 bases to trimming and J lost 7 bases; unmatched junction nucleotides: 8. CDR3 length equals 13 residues. CDR3 sequence (DNA): TGCAGTGCTAGGGCGACAGGGAATGATGAAGCTTTCTTT. It specifies CSARATGNDEAFF.

The rearrangement joins TRBV6-1 to TRBJ1-5; D not resolved. The V gene lost 7 bases and the J gene lost 2 bases, with 12 bases spanning the gap. The CDR3 contains 14 residues. Germline CDR1 and CDR2: MNHNS and SASEGT. The CDR3 region has the DNA TGTGCCAGCAATTCTGGGAAAGGCAATCAGCCCCAGCATTTT. Residues: CASNSGKGNQPQHF.

The chain carries TRBV6-1 and TRBJ2-3; D remains ambiguous. The germline CDR1 and CDR2 sequences are MNHNS and SASEGT. This CDR3 spans 15 amino acids. Trimming shortened V by 1 base and J by 4 bases, and 12 bases separated the two germline ends. The CDR3 protein is CASSEVRVSSDTQYF. As DNA, the CDR3 is TGTGCCAGCAGTGAAGTAAGGGTTTCTTCAGATACGCAGTATTTT.

This clonotype was counted only a few times. The chain uses TRBV10-3 and TRBJ2-3; D is ambiguous. The germline V gene encodes CDR1 ENHRY and CDR2 SYGVKD. CDR3 length equals 13 residues. V dropped 4 bases and J dropped 4 bases, with 9 bases sitting between them. CDR3 sequence reads: CAISVAVADTQYF. The DNA for the CDR3 is TGTGCCATCAGTGTGGCCGTGGCAGATACGCAGTATTTT.